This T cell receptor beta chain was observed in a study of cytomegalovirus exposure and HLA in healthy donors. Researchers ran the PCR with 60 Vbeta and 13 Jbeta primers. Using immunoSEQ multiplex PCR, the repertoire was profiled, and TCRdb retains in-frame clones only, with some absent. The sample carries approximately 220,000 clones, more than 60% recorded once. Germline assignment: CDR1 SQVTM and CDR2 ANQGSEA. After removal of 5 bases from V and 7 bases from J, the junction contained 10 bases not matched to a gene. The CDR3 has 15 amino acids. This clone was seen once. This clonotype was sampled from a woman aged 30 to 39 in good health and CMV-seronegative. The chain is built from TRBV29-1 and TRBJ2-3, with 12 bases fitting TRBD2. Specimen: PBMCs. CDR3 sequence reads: CSVSTSGRRVYTQYF. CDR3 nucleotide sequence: TGCAGCGTTAGTACTAGCGGGAGGCGGGTGTATACGCAGTATTTT.